This T cell receptor beta chain was identified in a study of blood T cell repertoires in COVID-19. Original handling: Cell counts per sample came from amplifying reference gene primers. Generated by immunoSEQ multiplex PCR, the TCRdb table keeps only in-frame clones and is missing some. V and J calls and clone size are copied from that table; D and trimming were computed from the DNA. The sample has 310,000 or so clones; over 80% are singletons. Each participant's cohort was designated according to participant-reported clinical history. V shed 4 bases and J shed 2 bases, with 13 bases lying between them. The CDR3 contains 15 residues. In germline, CDR1 is KGHDR, CDR2 SFDVKD.

The clonotype comes from a woman aged 18 to 35 who had recovered from COVID-19. Material for sequencing was PBMCs or T cells enriched from blood (not recorded which). The chain uses TRBV24-1 and TRBJ1-2; D unresolved. The CDR3 here is CATSEPGLENYGYTF. In nucleotides, the CDR3 is TGTGCCACCAGTGAGCCAGGCCTCGAAAACTATGGCTACACCTTC.